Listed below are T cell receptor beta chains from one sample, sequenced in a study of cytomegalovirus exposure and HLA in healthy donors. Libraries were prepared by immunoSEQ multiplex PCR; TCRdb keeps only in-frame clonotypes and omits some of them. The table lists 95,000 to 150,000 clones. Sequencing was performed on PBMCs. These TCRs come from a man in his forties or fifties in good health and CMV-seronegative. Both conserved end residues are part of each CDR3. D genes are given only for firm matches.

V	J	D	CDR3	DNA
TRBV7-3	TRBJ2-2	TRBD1	CATQQGANTGELFF	TGTGCCACCCAACAGGGGGCGAACACCGGGGAGCTGTTTTTT
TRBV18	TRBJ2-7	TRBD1	CASSLGQGSTYEQYF	TGTGCCAGCTCACTCGGACAGGGGTCTACCTACGAGCAGTACTTC
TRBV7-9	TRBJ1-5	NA	CASSPQRVGNQPQHF	TGTGCCAGCAGCCCCCAACGGGTCGGCAATCAGCCCCAGCATTTT
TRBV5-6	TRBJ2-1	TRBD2	CASSLAGLAGYNEQFF	TGTGCCAGCAGCTTGGCCGGGCTAGCGGGTTACAATGAGCAGTTCTTC
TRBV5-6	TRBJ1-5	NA	CASSEGGINQPQHF	TGTGCCAGCAGCGAGGGCGGCATCAATCAGCCCCAGCATTTT
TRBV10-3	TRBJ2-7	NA	CAISGSSPGEQYF	TGTGCCATCAGTGGGTCTTCGCCGGGGGAGCAGTACTTC
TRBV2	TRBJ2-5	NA	CASRTDTFGETQYF	TGTGCCAGCAGGACGGACACCTTTGGCGAGACCCAGTACTTC
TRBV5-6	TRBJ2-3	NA	CASSLSGASGDTQYF	TGTGCCAGCAGCTTGTCAGGGGCGTCGGGAGATACGCAGTATTTT
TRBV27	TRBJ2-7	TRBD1	CASSPISSRQGGTYEQYF	TGTGCCAGCAGTCCCATATCTTCTCGACAGGGCGGCACCTACGAGCAGTACTTC
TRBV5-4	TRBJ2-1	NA	CASIPNPRGGTLNEQFF	TGTGCCAGCATCCCAAATCCTCGTGGGGGGACCTTAAATGAGCAGTTCTTC
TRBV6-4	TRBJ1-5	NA	CASSDLVDSIQHF	TGTGCCAGCAGTGACTTAGTGGACAGCATACAGCATTTT
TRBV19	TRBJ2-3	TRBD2	CASSISGNTDTQYF	TGTGCCAGTAGCATCAGCGGGAACACAGATACGCAGTATTTT
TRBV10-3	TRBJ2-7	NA	CATAPFRETNEQYF	TGTGCCACCGCCCCTTTTCGGGAGACCAACGAGCAGTACTTC
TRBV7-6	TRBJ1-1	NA	CASSPSTGINTEAFF	TGTGCCAGCAGCCCGTCTACAGGGATAAACACTGAAGCTTTCTTT
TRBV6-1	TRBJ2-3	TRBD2	CASSWTSGSTDTQYF	TGTGCCAGCAGTTGGACTAGCGGCTCGACAGATACGCAGTATTTT
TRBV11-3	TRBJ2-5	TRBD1	CASSFWTGDHQETQYF	TGTGCCAGCAGCTTTTGGACAGGGGACCATCAAGAGACCCAGTACTTC
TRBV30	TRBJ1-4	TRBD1	CAWGTGDVEKLFF	TGTGCCTGGGGAACAGGGGATGTTGAAAAACTGTTTTTT
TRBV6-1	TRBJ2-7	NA	CASSARHLEQYF	TGTGCCAGCAGTGCCCGACACCTCGAGCAGTACTTC
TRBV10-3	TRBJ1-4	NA	CASSGQPTNEKLFF	TGTGCCAGCAGCGGACAGCCAACTAATGAAAAACTGTTTTTT
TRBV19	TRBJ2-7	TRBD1	CACSLEGTGGYEQYF	TGTGCCTGTTCCCTTGAGGGGACAGGAGGTTACGAGCAGTACTTC
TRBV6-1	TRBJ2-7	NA	CASRDTGSYEQYF	TGTGCCAGCAGGGACACCGGCTCCTACGAGCAGTACTTC
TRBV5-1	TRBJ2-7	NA	CASSPRGPSPVSYEQYF	TGCGCCAGCAGCCCCCGAGGGCCCAGCCCTGTCTCCTACGAGCAGTACTTC
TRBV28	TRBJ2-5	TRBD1	CASSTRTGGVETQYF	TGTGCCAGCAGTACCAGGACAGGGGGCGTGGAGACCCAGTACTTC
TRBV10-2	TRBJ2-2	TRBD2	CASRLAGGGGTGELFF	TGCGCCAGCAGACTAGCGGGAGGGGGTGGCACCGGGGAGCTGTTTTTT
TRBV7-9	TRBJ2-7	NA	CASSEPKTASYEQYF	TGTGCCAGCAGCGAGCCCAAGACAGCCTCCTACGAGCAGTACTTC
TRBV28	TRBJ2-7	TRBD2	CATFDRLAASYEQYF	TGTGCCACCTTCGATAGACTAGCGGCCTCCTACGAGCAGTACTTC
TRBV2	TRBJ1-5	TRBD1	CASVETGGVQPQHF	TGTGCCAGCGTAGAGACAGGGGGCGTCCAGCCCCAGCATTTT
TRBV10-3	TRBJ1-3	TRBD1	CAISETTGSGNTIYF	TGTGCCATCAGTGAAACGACAGGGTCTGGAAACACCATATATTTT
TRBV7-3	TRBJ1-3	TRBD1	CASSYYRGFGGNTIYF	TGTGCCAGCAGCTATTACAGGGGATTCGGTGGAAACACCATATATTTT
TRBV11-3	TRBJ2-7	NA	CASSLDGFSYEQYF	TGTGCCAGCAGCTTAGACGGGTTCTCCTACGAGCAGTACTTC
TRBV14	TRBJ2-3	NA	CASSHSLGALGTDTQYF	TGTGCCAGCAGCCATTCTTTGGGGGCACTAGGGACAGATACGCAGTATTTT
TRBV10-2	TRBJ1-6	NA	CASSEAGFNSPLHF	TGCGCCAGCAGTGAGGCAGGGTTCAATTCACCCCTCCACTTT